Sequencing of this T cell receptor beta chain was carried out in a study of T cell responses to AZD1222 COVID-19 vaccine. As for the study in general: Second-dose intervals near 4 or 12 weeks were combined. Study-wide points: Reportedly, nearly half the spike-specific TCRs target unmutated variant regions. The donor cohort was predominantly white British with a female majority, and clonal diversity may have been underestimated.

In germline, CDR1 is SNHLY, CDR2 FYNNEI. Trimming took 4 bases from V and 2 from J, leaving 14 bases between them. The CDR3 contains 15 residues. In the case of this clone: Its antigen is not identified.

Assay: immunoSEQ multiplex PCR; the TCRdb copy retains only in-frame clones and omits some. The table records fewer than 85,000 clones, over 75% of them present only once. This receptor was taken from an adult in good health. This rearrangement joins TRBV2 to TRBJ2-5; D gene uncertain. The sequencing used peripheral blood, collected on day 0 of AZD1222 vaccination. CDR3 in amino acids: CASSGAWNGQETQYF. The CDR3 nucleotides read TGTGCCAGCAGTGGAGCCTGGAACGGACAAGAGACCCAGTACTTC.